This T cell receptor (beta chain) was profiled in a study of identical twins. About this clonotype itself: Its antigen remains unknown.

Study-wide results and limits: Among monozygotic twins, out-of-frame TCR alpha sharing exceeded what models predicted. Not following the same donors, the study drew its conclusions from cross-sectional statistical analysis.

The CDR3 has 14 residues. Trimming left V 2 bases short and J 4 bases short, with 9 bases between. The germline V gene encodes CDR1 SEHNR and CDR2 FQNEAQ (reference sequence). TCRdb used MiXCR to reprocess the 5' RACE reads, holding one entry per CDR3 protein. Of about 720,000 distinct CDR3 sequences in the sample, around a sixth are singletons; the top ten hold around 14%. These data also formed part of another study, on T cells expressing NK-cell markers. From that paper: Sorted CD3+CD56-NKG2C+, CD3+CD56+NKG2C+ and CD3+CD56+NKG2C- T cells supplied the TCR beta repertoires.

The rearrangement joins TRBV7-9 to TRBJ1-5; TRBD1 is a possible D gene (5 bases). This clonotype was obtained from a woman aged 18 to 35 in good health. Material for sequencing was PBMCs. As DNA, the CDR3 is TGTGCCAGCAGCTTAAGCTCAGGGAATCAGCCCCAGCATTTT. As protein: CASSLSSGNQPQHF.